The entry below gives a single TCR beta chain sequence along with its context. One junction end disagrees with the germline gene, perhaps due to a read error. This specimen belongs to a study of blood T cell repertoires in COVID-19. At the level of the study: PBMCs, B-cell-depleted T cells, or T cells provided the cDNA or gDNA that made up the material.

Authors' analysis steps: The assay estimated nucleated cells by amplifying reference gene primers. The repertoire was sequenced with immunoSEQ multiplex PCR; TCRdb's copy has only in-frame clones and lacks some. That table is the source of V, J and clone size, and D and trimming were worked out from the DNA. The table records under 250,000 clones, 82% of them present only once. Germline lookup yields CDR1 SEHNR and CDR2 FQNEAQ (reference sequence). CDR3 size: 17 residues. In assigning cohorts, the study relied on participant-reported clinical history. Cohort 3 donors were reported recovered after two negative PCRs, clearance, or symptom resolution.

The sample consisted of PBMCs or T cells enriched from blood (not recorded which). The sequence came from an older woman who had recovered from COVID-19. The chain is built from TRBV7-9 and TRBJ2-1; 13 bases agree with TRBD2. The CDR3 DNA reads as TGTGCCAGCAGGTTAGGACTAGCGGGGGTAACCGGTAATGAGCAGTTCTTC. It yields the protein CASRLGLAGVTGNEQFF.